The 10 T cell receptor beta chains below all came from one sample that was sequenced in a study of response to subunit inactivated influenza vaccine. TCRdb used MiXCR to reprocess the RT-PCR reads, holding one entry per CDR3 protein. The sample lists some 520,000 distinct CDR3 sequences; 16% were seen once. The sample here was CD4+ T cells sorted from PBMCs, taken less than 30 months after vaccination. All receptors come from a man aged 45 to 75 who received an inactivated influenza vaccine.

Ten or more counts support this clonotype. The genes are TRBV20-1 and TRBJ1-2; D may be TRBD1 (5 bases). CDR1 and CDR2 from the germline V gene are DFQATT and SNEGSKA (reference sequence). V was trimmed by 3 bases and J by 5 bases, leaving 10 bases between them. The length of the CDR3 is 12 residues. In DNA, the CDR3 is TGCAGTGCTAGCGAGACAGCTTATGGCTACACCTTC. It encodes CSASETAYGYTF.

This clonotype has more than one count but fewer than ten. The chain recombines TRBV5-1 with TRBJ2-5, with TRBD2 matching over 13 bases. With V trimmed by 4 bases and J by 7 bases, 10 bases remained unmatched. This CDR3 has 16 residues. Germline loops: CDR1 SGHRS, CDR2 YFSETQ. The CDR3 protein is CASSPGLAGDWVTQYF. DNA of the CDR3: TGCGCCAGCAGCCCTGGACTAGCGGGGGACTGGGTGACCCAGTACTTC.

This clonotype appeared many times. This rearrangement joins TRBV4-3 to TRBJ2-1; 9 bases match TRBD2. Trimming at V came to 1 base and at J to 6 bases, leaving 4 bases not matched to a gene. The CDR3 length is 15 residues. Germline V lookup: CDR1 LGHNA, CDR2 YSLEER. The CDR3 sequence is CASSQVAGDPNEQFF. The CDR3 DNA reads TGCGCCAGCAGCCAAGTAGCGGGGGACCCCAATGAGCAGTTCTTC.

This clonotype was observed many times. The chain couples TRBV7-9 to TRBJ2-1, with D maybe TRBD1 (5 bases). In germline, CDR1 is SEHNR, CDR2 FQNEAQ (reference sequence). V gave up 3 bases and J gave up 0 bases, with 12 bases separating them. This CDR3 spans 16 amino acids. CDR3: CASSFLDTSSYNEQFF. Written as DNA, the CDR3 is TGTGCCAGCAGCTTTTTGGACACGAGCTCCTACAATGAGCAGTTCTTC.

This clonotype was seen many times. The J gene is TRBJ2-7, the V gene TRBV12-3 or TRBV12-4; D might be TRBD1 (6 bases). V was trimmed by 5 bases and J by 1 base, leaving 9 bases between them. The CDR3 contains 13 residues. The CDR3 region has the DNA TGTGCCAGCAGTGCGGACAGATCCTACGAGCAGTACTTC. It specifies CASSADRSYEQYF.

This clonotype was found a few times. V usage is TRBV12-3 or TRBV12-4 and J usage is TRBJ1-5; the D is unclear. This CDR3 spans 14 amino acids. Trimming stripped 8 bases from V and 3 bases from J, with 14 bases between. The CDR3 spells CASAVGGTNQPQHF. CDR3 sequence (DNA): TGTGCCAGCGCGGTAGGAGGTACCAATCAGCCCCAGCATTTT.

The chain's CDR3 is CATSRVQGYTGELFF. The CDR3 DNA reads as TGTGCCACCAGCAGAGTTCAGGGTTACACCGGGGAGCTGTTTTTT. This chain connects TRBV15 to TRBJ2-2; tentatively, D is TRBD1 (5 bases). The CDR3 has 15 residues. Looked up from germline, CDR1 is LNHNV and CDR2 is YYDKDF (reference sequence). Trimming shortened V by 1 base and J by 3 bases, and 9 bases separated the two germline ends.

This clonotype showed up just a few times. V usage is TRBV12-3 or TRBV12-4 and J usage is TRBJ1-1, with a weak D call TRBD1 (6 bases). V was cut by 5 bases and J by 10 bases, with 17 bases left in between. The CDR3 runs 13 residues. CDR3 bases: TGTGCCAGCAGTCCCTCCGCGGGGGGCTTAGCTTTCTTT. This gives the protein CASSPSAGGLAFF.

This clonotype was counted between two and nine times. The chain couples TRBV10-3 to TRBJ2-3; D is uncertain. Trimming stripped 4 bases from V and 0 bases from J, with 11 bases between. CDR3 length: 15 residues. Germline V lookup: CDR1 ENHRY, CDR2 SYGVKD. The CDR3 region has the DNA TGTGCCATCAGTGTTGGCGGATACAGCACAGATACGCAGTATTTT. Its protein product is CAISVGGYSTDTQYF.

The chain has TRBV12-3 or TRBV12-4 and TRBJ2-1; 9 bases align to TRBD1. The V and J ends lost 6 bases and 8 bases, in that order; junction bases with no gene match: 11. The CDR3 loop spans 15 amino acids. The CDR3, as DNA: TGTGCCAGCAGCAAGAGGAGGGACAGGGTCGATGAGCAGTTCTTC. The encoded protein is CASSKRRDRVDEQFF.